This T cell receptor (beta chain) is drawn from a study of a mutant IDH1 vaccine in newly diagnosed glioma. As for the study in general: Patients arrived already treated with radiotherapy, temozolomide, or both, most having had both.

With respect to this clone: The antigen is undetermined.

The germline V gene has CDR1 SGHRS and CDR2 YFSETQ. The CDR3 sequence is 16 residues long. Trimming cost V 4 bases and J 2 bases, with 16 bases left between them. TCRdb's table, derived via immunoSEQ multiplex PCR, lists solely in-frame clones and lacks some. The top ten clones hold 7% to 8.5% of a sample with about 58,000 clones, about 86% of them seen once. Described time point: week 5, during vaccination. One vaccine dose held 300 ug of mutant IDH1 20-mer peptide and came with topical imiquimod. This TCR derives from a woman between 50 and 59 years old with glioma. The source was PBMCs, collected from a glioma patient whose treatment included an IDH1 peptide vaccine. V is TRBV5-1 and J is TRBJ2-1, with D perhaps TRBD1 (7 bases). In DNA, the CDR3 is TGCGCCAGCAGCCGGAGGGGCAGGGGGACCTACAATGAGCAGTTCTTC. Translating gives CASSRRGRGTYNEQFF.